This T cell receptor (beta chain) comes out of a study of shared clonotypes between healthy human individuals. Looking at the study overall: Three plates were used per donor for CD4 naive, three for CD4 memory, two for CD8 naive and one for CD8 memory. Study-wide results and limits: Among donors, sharing of clonotypes was expected to be affected by sequencing depth.

This table comes from immunoSEQ multiplex PCR, and its TCRdb copy is limited to in-frame clones, with some not included. Here the sample spans 2 million to 2.5 million clones, roughly 93% being singletons. On this clone: Its target is unknown.

V lost 2 bases, J lost 0 bases, and 15 bases lay in between. Germline CDR1 MNHNS, CDR2 SASEGT. This CDR3 region has 17 residues. The chain carries TRBV6-1 and TRBJ2-3, with D perhaps being TRBD1 or TRBD2 (5 bases each). The receptor's source is a man aged 18 to 30 in good health. Some clones in this sample may be carry-over from other donors' samples. Source material: naive CD4+ T cells from PBMCs. Subset denoted: CD45RA+ positively selected. DNA of the CDR3: TGTGCCAGCAGTGAACACCGGGGCACAGATAGCACAGATACGCAGTATTTT. It yields the protein CASSEHRGTDSTDTQYF.